A selection of T cell receptor beta chains follows, all from one sample in a study of regulatory T cells in long-lasting Graves disease. One entry per CDR3 protein, called by TCRdb with MiXCR from the multiplex PCR reads. The sample shows 530,000 or so distinct CDR3 sequences, approximately 13% of them seen only once. The sample was also linked to a second study, of T cells in Graves' hyperthyroidism and ophthalmopathy.

The sample consisted of peripheral blood mononuclear cells (PBMCs), taken at new diagnosis, from a patient treated with antithyroid drugs. Source of these receptors: a man aged 25 to 40 with Graves disease. Both conserved end residues are part of each CDR3. The D gene is left open where the match is weak. Clone size, where shown, is once, few, many, or a class for clones that have expanded.

V	J	size	length	D	DNA	CDR3
TRBV29-1	TRBJ1-5	few	13	NA	TGCAGCGTTGAAGTGGATAGCAATCAGCCCCAGCATTTT	CSVEVDSNQPQHF
TRBV19	TRBJ2-3	NA	13	NA	TGTGCCAGTAGTATAGTCGATGGAGATACGCAGTATTTT	CASSIVDGDTQYF
TRBV6-2/TRBV6-3	TRBJ2-5	many	15	TRBD1	TGTGCCAGCAGTGCCCGGGACAGGGGGCAAGAGACCCAGTACTTC	CASSARDRGQETQYF
TRBV28	TRBJ2-7	many	15	TRBD1	TGTGCCAGTGCCGTCTCGGCAGGGGGCCGCTACGAGCAGTACTTC	CASAVSAGGRYEQYF
TRBV2	TRBJ2-7	many	13	NA	TGTGCCAGCAGTGATGAAGGAGGGTACGAGCAGTACTTC	CASSDEGGYEQYF
TRBV6-5	TRBJ2-2	many	12	NA	TGTGCCAGCAGTTACAGAGGGCAGGAGCTGTTTTTT	CASSYRGQELFF
TRBV19	TRBJ2-6	NA	14	NA	TGTGCCAGTAGATTCAGCTCTGGGGCCAACGTCCTGACTTTC	CASRFSSGANVLTF
TRBV4-2	TRBJ1-5	few	16	TRBD1	TGTGCCAGCAGCCAAGGGACAGGGGGCCCCAATCAGCCCCAGCATTTT	CASSQGTGGPNQPQHF
TRBV12-3/TRBV12-4	TRBJ2-1	many	15	TRBD1	TGTGCCAGCAGTTTATCGGGGACAGCCAGGGGTGAGCAGTTCTTC	CASSLSGTARGEQFF
TRBV24-1	TRBJ2-6	NA	15	NA	TGTGCCACCAGTGAGGCCTACTCTGGGGCCAACGTCCTGACTTTC	CATSEAYSGANVLTF
TRBV9	TRBJ1-6	few	14	NA	TGTGCCAGCAGCGTAGGAGGGGGTACTTCACCCCTCCACTTT	CASSVGGGTSPLHF
TRBV7-8	TRBJ2-7	NA	17	NA	TGTGCCAGCAGCTCCGGGGGTGTCGGACCGGGGGCCTACGAGCAGTACTTC	CASSSGGVGPGAYEQYF
TRBV6-1	TRBJ2-7	many	13	TRBD1	TGTGCCAGCAGTCCTACAGGGGTACACGAGCAGTACTTC	CASSPTGVHEQYF
TRBV12-5	TRBJ2-7	many	15	TRBD1	TGTGCTAGTGGTTACTGGACAGGGCCATTGGACGAGCAGTACTTC	CASGYWTGPLDEQYF
TRBV28	TRBJ2-1	many	16	NA	TGTGCCAGCAGTTTAATACAGGTCATGAGGGGCAATGAGCAGTTCTTC	CASSLIQVMRGNEQFF
TRBV7-3	TRBJ1-1	many	14	NA	TGTGCCAGCAGGGCCCGATCGGGCGACACTGAAGCTTTCTTT	CASRARSGDTEAFF
TRBV11-1	TRBJ2-3	many	13	NA	TGTGCCAGCAGCCCCGACGGAGGGGATACGCAGTATTTT	CASSPDGGDTQYF
TRBV10-3	TRBJ1-2	many	16	NA	TGTGCCATCAGTGAGCCGAGCAAGGACTATAACTATGGCTACACCTTC	CAISEPSKDYNYGYTF
TRBV25-1	TRBJ1-1	NA	14	NA	TGTGCCAGCAGTGAATCAGCATTGAACACTGAAGCTTTCTTT	CASSESALNTEAFF
TRBV15	TRBJ2-7	many	14	NA	TGTGCCACCAGCAGAGCCAGTCCCCTCTACGAGCAGTACTTC	CATSRASPLYEQYF
TRBV10-3	TRBJ1-2	NA	12	NA	TGTGCCACCGGGGTCCCCAACTATGGCTACACCTTC	CATGVPNYGYTF
TRBV20-1	TRBJ2-7	NA	14	TRBD2	TGCAGTGCTATGTTAGCGGGGAGGACCTACGAGCAGTACTTC	CSAMLAGRTYEQYF
TRBV20-1	TRBJ1-5	many	14	NA	TGCAGTGCCGGGGGGGCAGGGTTCAATCAGCCCCAGCATTTT	CSAGGAGFNQPQHF
TRBV20-1	TRBJ1-6	NA	16	NA	TGCAGTGCTAGAGATGAAATCCAGGGAATTAATTCACCCCTCCACTTT	CSARDEIQGINSPLHF
TRBV7-2	TRBJ2-2	few	15	NA	TGTGCCAGCAGCCCGTTTGCTAGTCCCACCGGGGAGCTGTTTTTT	CASSPFASPTGELFF
TRBV6-5	TRBJ2-3	NA	16	NA	TGTGCCAGCAGTTACTCGAACAGCCCTAGCACAGATACGCAGTATTTT	CASSYSNSPSTDTQYF
TRBV6-2/TRBV6-3	TRBJ2-5	many	16	TRBD2	TGTGCCAGCAGTTACTCGATTAGCGGGGGCCAAGAGACCCAGTACTTC	CASSYSISGGQETQYF
TRBV2	TRBJ1-4	many	13	NA	TGTGCCACCACTCCGAGGACTGGCGAAAAACTGTTTTTT	CATTPRTGEKLFF
TRBV20-1	TRBJ2-7	many	13	TRBD2	TGCAGTGCTTGGGGGCGGGGGGCCTACGAGCAGTACTTC	CSAWGRGAYEQYF
TRBV30	TRBJ2-3	many	11	NA	TGTGCCTGGAGTGTAGAAGATACGCAGTATTTT	CAWSVEDTQYF
TRBV20-1	TRBJ2-1	NA	18	NA	TGCAGTGCCCGCCCCCACGCTCCCACAGGAAGCTCCTACAATGAGCAGTTCTTC	CSARPHAPTGSSYNEQFF
TRBV5-1	TRBJ2-4	few	14	NA	TGCGCCAGCAGCTTGGAGGGGGGGGAGGCCATTCAGTACTTC	CASSLEGGEAIQYF
TRBV6-1	TRBJ1-1	many	12	NA	TGTGCCAGCAGTGAGACAAGGTCTCAGGCTTTCTTT	CASSETRSQAFF
TRBV6-2/TRBV6-3	TRBJ2-7	many	15	TRBD2	TGTGCCAGCAGTTGGGCGACTAGCGGGAGGGACGAGCAGTACTTC	CASSWATSGRDEQYF
TRBV11-2	TRBJ2-7	many	13	NA	TGTGCCAGCAGCTTAGCAAGCGCCTACGAGCAGTACTTC	CASSLASAYEQYF
TRBV6-5	TRBJ2-7	many	14	NA	TGTGCCAGCAGCTACAAACCGACAGTCTACGAGCAGTACTTC	CASSYKPTVYEQYF
TRBV7-3	TRBJ2-5	few	13	NA	TGTGCCAGCAGCTTAACGACGGGAGAGACCCAGTACTTC	CASSLTTGETQYF
TRBV9	TRBJ2-3	once	16	NA	TGTGCCAGCAACACAGGGGCCCTAGCGGGCGCGGATACGCAGTATTTT	CASNTGALAGADTQYF
TRBV7-3	TRBJ2-2	many	16	TRBD2	TGTGCCAGCAGCTTAGTGGGAGGGGCGAACACCGGGGAGCTGTTTTTT	CASSLVGGANTGELFF
TRBV7-6	TRBJ2-5	NA	14	NA	TGTGCCAGCAGCTTAGCGCCGCACGAGGAGGCCCAGTACTTC	CASSLAPHEEAQYF
TRBV5-4	TRBJ1-1	NA	20	NA	TGTGCCAGCAGCTTGGACCCAACTAGGAGGGGCTGGGATATGAACACTGAAGCTTTCTTT	CASSLDPTRRGWDMNTEAFF
TRBV12-3/TRBV12-4	TRBJ2-1	many	15	TRBD2	TGTGCCAGCAGGGAGCGAGGACTAGCCCCCAATGAGCAGTTCTTC	CASRERGLAPNEQFF